These 10 T cell receptor beta chains came from one sample sequenced in a study of blood T cell repertoires in COVID-19. The table came from immunoSEQ multiplex PCR; TCRdb's copy has only in-frame clones and leaves some out. The data show roughly 250,000 clones, just over 90% seen once. The sample was PBMCs or T cells enriched from blood (not recorded which). These receptors all stem from a woman in her 40s with acute COVID-19.

The chain carries TRBV4-1 and TRBJ1-2; a possible D gene is TRBD1 (5 bases). The CDR3 length is 16 residues. The V end lost 4 bases, the J end lost 4 bases, and 19 bases lay between the germline ends. The germline CDR1 and CDR2 sequences are MGHRA and YSYEKL. The CDR3 reads CASSREAGPMSYGYTF. CDR3 coding DNA: TGCGCCAGCAGCCGCGAGGCAGGGCCCATGTCCTATGGCTACACCTTC.

The chain recombines TRBV7-9 with TRBJ1-2; 7 nucleotides align to TRBD1. Germline CDR1 reads SEHNR; CDR2 reads FQNEAQ (reference sequence). Unmatched junction bases numbered 3, after V lost 1 base and J lost 7 bases. CDR3 size: 13 residues. CDR3 in amino acids: CASSLGTGGGYTF. The CDR3 DNA follows: TGTGCCAGCAGCTTAGGGACAGGTGGTGGCTACACCTTC.

This chain uses TRBV9 with TRBJ1-3; D perhaps matches TRBD1 (6 bases). The V and J ends lost 1 base and 0 bases respectively, with 11 bases between them. This CDR3 region has 16 residues. Germline loops: CDR1 SGDLS, CDR2 YYNGEE. This CDR3 is CASSVQGITSGNTIYF. The DNA of the CDR3 is TGTGCCAGCAGCGTACAGGGGATAACCTCTGGAAACACCATATATTTT.

The V gene is TRBV15, the J gene TRBJ2-1, with 7 bases aligning to TRBD2. Germline CDR1 is LNHNV and CDR2 is YYDKDF (reference sequence). The CDR3 is 16 residues long. Germline trimming cut 5 bases from V and 2 bases from J; bases unmatched to any gene: 9. For the CDR3, the DNA is TGTGCCACCAGCCGGACTTCTAGCGGCCCCTACAATGAGCAGTTCTTC. It encodes CATSRTSSGPYNEQFF.

The chain couples TRBV7-2 to TRBJ2-3, with 11 bases identical to TRBD2. The germline V gene has CDR1 SGHTA and CDR2 FQGNSA. The CDR3 is made up of 15 amino acids. Trimming cost V 6 bases and J 1 base; bases outside gene matches: 3. The CDR3 region is CASSPLAGGTDTQYF. The DNA of the CDR3 is TGTGCCAGCAGTCCACTAGCGGGAGGCACAGATACGCAGTATTTT.

The chain carries TRBV7-9 and TRBJ1-2, with 9 bases lining up with TRBD1. This CDR3 has 15 residues. The germline V gene encodes CDR1 SEHNR and CDR2 FQNEAQ (reference sequence). V shed 5 bases, J shed 6 bases, and the junction held 10 bases outside the gene matches. As DNA, the CDR3 is TGTGCCAGCAGCAATAGCCCGGACAGGGGTAATGGCTACACCTTC. Translating gives CASSNSPDRGNGYTF.

The gene calls are TRBV18 and TRBJ1-1; D may be TRBD1 (6 bases). The ends were cut back, 4 bases at V and 6 bases at J, with 18 bases in the middle. Per the germline V gene, CDR1 is KGHSH and CDR2 is LQKENI. The length of the CDR3 is 15 residues. The CDR3 sequence: CASSRKTGSGPEAFF. The DNA of the CDR3 is TGTGCCAGCTCACGTAAAACAGGGAGTGGGCCTGAAGCTTTCTTT.

The chain links TRBV30 to TRBJ1-5, with D unresolved. The CDR3 loop spans 14 amino acids. Germline assignment: CDR1 GTSNPN and CDR2 SVGIG (reference sequence). Trimming left V 0 bases short and J 0 bases short, with 6 bases between. Written as DNA, the CDR3 is TGTGCCTGGAGTGTCTGGAGTAGCAATCAGCCCCAGCATTTT. Amino acid sequence: CAWSVWSSNQPQHF. Combining the CDR3 with reference TRBV30 and TRBJ1-5 gives the whole variable domain SQTIHQWPATLVQPVGSPLSLECTVEGTSNPNLYWYRQAAGRGLQLLFYSVGIGQISSEVPQNLSASRPQDRQFILSSKKLLLSDSGFYLCAWSVWSSNQPQHFGDGTRLSIL.

The chain has TRBV9 and TRBJ2-7; unclear D gene. Germline CDR1 SGDLS, CDR2 YYNGEE. The CDR3 is made up of 14 amino acids. Trimming cost V 0 bases and J 6 bases, with 13 bases left between them. The chain's CDR3 is CASSVGSGPGEQYF. The CDR3, as DNA: TGTGCCAGCAGCGTAGGCTCAGGTCCTGGCGAGCAGTACTTC. Together with reference TRBV9 and TRBJ2-7, the CDR3 gives the full variable domain: DSGVTQTPKHLITATGQRVTLRCSPRSGDLSVYWYQQSLDQGLQFLIQYYNGEERAKGNILERFSAQQFPDLHSELNLSSLELGDSALYFCASSVGSGPGEQYFGPGTRLTVT.

The sample holds one count of this clone. One end of the junction does not line up with germline, which may come from a read error. The rearrangement uses TRBV6-6 and TRBJ1-4; maybe TRBD1 (6 bases). Per germline, CDR1 MNHNY and CDR2 SVGAGI (reference sequence). The CDR3 runs 15 residues. The CDR3: CVSSYQQGSDEKLFF. CDR3 DNA sequence: TGTGTCAGCAGTTACCAACAGGGTTCGGATGAAAAACTGTTTTTT.